The rows below give T cell receptor beta chains drawn from one sample of a study of Graves' ophthalmopathy and Graves' hyperthyroidism. TCRdb redid the calling of the multiplex PCR reads with MiXCR, one entry per CDR3 protein. The sample has hundreds of thousands of distinct CDR3 sequences, approximately 39% seen once; the top ten hold around 3.3%. Sequenced input: peripheral blood. These receptors originate from an adult man with Graves' ophthalmopathy. Each CDR3 is given with its conserved first and last residue. A D gene is named only where the DNA matches it firmly. A clone size is listed for some rows: how often the clone was seen (once, few, many), or a class if it is expanded.

clone size	V gene	D gene	J gene	CDR3 DNA	CDR3 protein
-	TRBV10-3	TRBD1	TRBJ1-2	TGTGCCATCAGCGAAGATAGGACAGGGGTCGATGGCTACACCTTC	CAISEDRTGVDGYTF
few	TRBV15	-	TRBJ2-7	TGTGCCACCAGCATTTCCAGGGGGGCTGCACCCTACGAGCAGTACTTC	CATSISRGAAPYEQYF
-	TRBV20-1	TRBD2	TRBJ2-2	TGCAGTGCTAGACTAGCGGGAGTAATCGGCGAGCTGTTTTTT	CSARLAGVIGELFF
many	TRBV29-1	-	TRBJ2-7	TGCAGCGTTGAAGCAAGAGGGACTCTCTACTACGAGCAGTACTTC	CSVEARGTLYYEQYF
-	TRBV6-5	-	TRBJ2-5	TGTGCCAGCAGCGACTCCGACGTCAAAACGGGGGAGACCCAGTACTTC	CASSDSDVKTGETQYF
-	TRBV20-1	-	TRBJ2-5	TGCAGTGCCAGCAGCCGGTGGAGTGCCGAGACCCAGTACTTC	CSASSRWSAETQYF
once	TRBV7-8	TRBD1	TRBJ1-4	TGTGCCAGCAGCTTAGGTGAACAGGGGGCGTATAATGAAAAACTGTTTTTT	CASSLGEQGAYNEKLFF
few	TRBV19	-	TRBJ1-2	TGTGCCTGGAGTGTACCAGGGACTGTCTATGGCTACACCTTC	CAWSVPGTVYGYTF
few	TRBV4-2	TRBD1	TRBJ2-2	TGTGCCAGCAGCCAAGAAGGGGGCGACACCGGGGAGCTGTTTTTT	CASSQEGGDTGELFF
many	TRBV19	TRBD1	TRBJ1-1	TGTGCCAGTAGGGACAGGTGGTCTTCGCCTGAAGCTTTCTTT	CASRDRWSSPEAFF
-	TRBV7-2	TRBD2	TRBJ2-3	TGTGCCAGCAGCATCGGGGGGGCCAGAGATACGCAGTATTTT	CASSIGGARDTQYF
-	TRBV7-2	-	TRBJ2-6	TGTGCCAGCAGCGAAACCCTGACAGGGGCCAACGTCCTGACTTTC	CASSETLTGANVLTF
-	TRBV29-1	-	TRBJ2-2	TGCAGCGCCCTCGACGGGGGCGGCGACGAGCTGTTTTTT	CSALDGGGDELFF
-	TRBV24-1	TRBD1	TRBJ1-2	TGTGCCAACATGGGACAGGGTGGGGACGAGCATGGCTACACCTTC	CANMGQGGDEHGYTF
many	TRBV2	-	TRBJ1-5	TGTGCCAGCAGTTCGGGCCAGCCCCAGCATTTT	CASSSGQPQHF
many	TRBV2	TRBD1	TRBJ2-7	TGTGCCAGCAGTGACAGGACAGGAACAGTCTACGAGCAGTACTTC	CASSDRTGTVYEQYF
many	TRBV20-1	-	TRBJ2-5	TGCAGTGCTAGTCTGGCCTCCGCAGGACAAGAGACCCAGTACTTC	CSASLASAGQETQYF